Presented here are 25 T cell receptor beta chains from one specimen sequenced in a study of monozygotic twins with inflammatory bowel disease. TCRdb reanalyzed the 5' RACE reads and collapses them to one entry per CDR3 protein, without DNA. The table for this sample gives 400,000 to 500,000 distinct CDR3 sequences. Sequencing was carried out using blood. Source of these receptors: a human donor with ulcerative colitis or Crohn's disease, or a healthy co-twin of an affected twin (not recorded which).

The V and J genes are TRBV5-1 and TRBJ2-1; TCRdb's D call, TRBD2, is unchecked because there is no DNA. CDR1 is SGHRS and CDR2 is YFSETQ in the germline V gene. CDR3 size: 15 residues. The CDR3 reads CASSLGSGGRNEQFF.

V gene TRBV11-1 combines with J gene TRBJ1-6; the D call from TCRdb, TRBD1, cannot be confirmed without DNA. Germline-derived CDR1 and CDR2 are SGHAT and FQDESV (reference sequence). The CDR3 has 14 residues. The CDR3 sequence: CASSQDSYNSPLHF.

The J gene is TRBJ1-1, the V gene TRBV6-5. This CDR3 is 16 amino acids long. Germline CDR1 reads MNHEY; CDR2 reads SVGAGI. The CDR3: CASSYSRGLGNTEAFF.

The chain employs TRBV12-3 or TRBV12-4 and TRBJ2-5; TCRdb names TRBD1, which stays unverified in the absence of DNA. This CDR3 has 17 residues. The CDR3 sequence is CASSPGGQGIRSKTQYF.

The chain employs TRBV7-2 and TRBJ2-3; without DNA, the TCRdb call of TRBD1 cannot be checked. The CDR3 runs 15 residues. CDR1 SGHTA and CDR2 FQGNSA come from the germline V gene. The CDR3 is CASSQNRVGTDTQYF.

CDR3 residues: CASSPVLGQGARSGYNEQFF. The V and J genes are TRBV11-1 and TRBJ2-1; the D gene TCRdb calls, TRBD1, cannot be checked with no DNA. The CDR3 covers 20 residues. Germline V CDR1 and CDR2: SGHAT, FQDESV (reference sequence). The whole variable domain, remainder taken from reference TRBV11-1 and TRBJ2-1, is EAEVAQSPRYKITEKSQAVAFWCDPISGHATLYWYRQILGQGPELLVQFQDESVVDDSQLPKDRFSAERLKGVDSTLKIQPAELGDSAMYLCASSPVLGQGARSGYNEQFFGPGTRLTVL.

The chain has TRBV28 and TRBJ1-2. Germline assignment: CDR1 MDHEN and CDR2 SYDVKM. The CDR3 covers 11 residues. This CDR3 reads CASGSNYGYTF.

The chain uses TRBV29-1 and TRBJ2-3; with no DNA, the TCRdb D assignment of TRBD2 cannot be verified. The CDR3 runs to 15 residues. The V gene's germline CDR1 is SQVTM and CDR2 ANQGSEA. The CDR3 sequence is CSVEGTTSSTDTQYF.

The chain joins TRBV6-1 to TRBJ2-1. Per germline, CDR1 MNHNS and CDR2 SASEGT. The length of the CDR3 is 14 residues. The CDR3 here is CASTDRGSYNEQFF.

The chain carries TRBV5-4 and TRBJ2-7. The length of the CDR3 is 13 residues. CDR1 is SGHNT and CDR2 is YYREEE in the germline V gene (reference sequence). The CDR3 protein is CASSLVDEDEQYF.

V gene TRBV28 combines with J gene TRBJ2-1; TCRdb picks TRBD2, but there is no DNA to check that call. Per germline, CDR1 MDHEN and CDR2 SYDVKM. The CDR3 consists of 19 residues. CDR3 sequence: CASSPFGTSGRAVGNEQFF.

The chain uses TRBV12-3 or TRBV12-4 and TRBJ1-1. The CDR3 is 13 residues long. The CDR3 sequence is CASSSGAVVKAFF.

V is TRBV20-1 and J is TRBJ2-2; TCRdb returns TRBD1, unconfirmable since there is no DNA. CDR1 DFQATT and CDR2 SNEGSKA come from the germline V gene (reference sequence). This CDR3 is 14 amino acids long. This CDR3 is CSARPTGAPGELFF.

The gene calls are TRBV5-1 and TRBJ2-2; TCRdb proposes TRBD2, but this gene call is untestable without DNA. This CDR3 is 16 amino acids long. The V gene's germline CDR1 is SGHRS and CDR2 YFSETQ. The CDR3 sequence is CASSTFTSGNTGELFF. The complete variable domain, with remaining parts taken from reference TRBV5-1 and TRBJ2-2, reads KAGVTQTPRYLIKTRGQQVTLSCSPISGHRSVSWYQQTPGQGLQFLFEYFSETQRNKGNFPGRFSGRQFSNSRSEMNVSTLELGDSALYLCASSTFTSGNTGELFFGEGSRLTVL.

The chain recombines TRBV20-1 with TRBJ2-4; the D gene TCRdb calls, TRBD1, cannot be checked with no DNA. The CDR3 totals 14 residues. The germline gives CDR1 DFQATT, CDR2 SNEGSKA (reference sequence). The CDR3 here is CSALTRTGGNIQYF.

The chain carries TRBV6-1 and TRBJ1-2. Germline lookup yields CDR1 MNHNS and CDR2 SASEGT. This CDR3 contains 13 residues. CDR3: CASSIQGGDGYTF.

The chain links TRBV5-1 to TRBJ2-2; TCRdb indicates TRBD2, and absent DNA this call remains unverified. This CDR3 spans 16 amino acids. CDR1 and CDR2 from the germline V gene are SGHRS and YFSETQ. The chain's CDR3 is CASSNTGLAPTGELFF.

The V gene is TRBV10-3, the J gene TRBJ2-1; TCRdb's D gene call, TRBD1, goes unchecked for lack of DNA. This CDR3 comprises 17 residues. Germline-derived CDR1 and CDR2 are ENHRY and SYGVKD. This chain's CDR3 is CAISGNKFAGQYNEQFF.

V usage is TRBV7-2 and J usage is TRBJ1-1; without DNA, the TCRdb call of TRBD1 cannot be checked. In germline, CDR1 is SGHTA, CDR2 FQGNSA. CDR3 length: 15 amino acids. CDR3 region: CASRDGQGLNTEAFF.

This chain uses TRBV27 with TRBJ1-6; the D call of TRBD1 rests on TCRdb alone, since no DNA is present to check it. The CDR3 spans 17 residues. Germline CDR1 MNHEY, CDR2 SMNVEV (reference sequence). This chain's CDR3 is CASSSGGDGALDSPLHF.

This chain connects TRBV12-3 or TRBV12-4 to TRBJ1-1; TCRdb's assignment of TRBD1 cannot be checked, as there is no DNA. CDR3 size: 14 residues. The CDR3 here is CASSLRGMNTEAFF.

This chain's CDR3 is CASSRDRGREGPNEQFF. V gene TRBV7-6 combines with J gene TRBJ2-1; the TCRdb call, TRBD1, lacks DNA for checking. The CDR3 totals 17 residues. Germline V gene data show CDR1 as SGHVS and CDR2 as FNYEAQ.

The CDR3 spells CASSSGHPQETQYF. The genes are TRBV7-8 and TRBJ2-5. The CDR3 extends over 14 amino acids. Germline V CDR1 and CDR2: SGHVS, FQNEAQ.

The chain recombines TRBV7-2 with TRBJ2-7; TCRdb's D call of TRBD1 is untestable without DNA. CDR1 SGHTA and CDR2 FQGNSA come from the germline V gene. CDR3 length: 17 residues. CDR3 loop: CASSFLNQGARSYEQYF.

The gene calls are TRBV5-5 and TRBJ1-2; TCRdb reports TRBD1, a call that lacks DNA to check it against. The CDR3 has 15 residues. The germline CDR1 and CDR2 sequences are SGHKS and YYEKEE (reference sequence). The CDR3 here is CASSLGQGYIYGYTF. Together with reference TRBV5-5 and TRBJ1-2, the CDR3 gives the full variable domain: DAGVTQSPTHLIKTRGQQVTLRCSPISGHKSVSWYQQVLGQGPQFIFQYYEKEERGRGNFPDRFSARQFPNYSSELNVNALLLGDSALYLCASSLGQGYIYGYTFGSGTRLTVV.